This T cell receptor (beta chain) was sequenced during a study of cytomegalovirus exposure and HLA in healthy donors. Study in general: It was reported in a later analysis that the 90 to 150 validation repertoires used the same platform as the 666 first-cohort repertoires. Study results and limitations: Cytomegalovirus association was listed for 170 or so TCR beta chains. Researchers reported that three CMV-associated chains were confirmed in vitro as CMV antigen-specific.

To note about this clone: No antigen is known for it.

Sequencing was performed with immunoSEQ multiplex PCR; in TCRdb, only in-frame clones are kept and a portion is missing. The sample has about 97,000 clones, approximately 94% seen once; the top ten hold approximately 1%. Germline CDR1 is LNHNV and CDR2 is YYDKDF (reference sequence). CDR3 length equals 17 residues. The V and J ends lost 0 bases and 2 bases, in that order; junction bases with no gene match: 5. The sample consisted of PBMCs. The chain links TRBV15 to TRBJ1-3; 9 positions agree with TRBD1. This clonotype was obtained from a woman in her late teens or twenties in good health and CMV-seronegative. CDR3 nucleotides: TGTGCCACCAGCAGAGATCTAAGGACAGGGGCTGGAAACACCATATATTTT. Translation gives CATSRDLRTGAGNTIYF.